This entry features one TCR beta chain sequence. TCRdb itself ran the 5' RACE reads through MiXCR, one entry per CDR3 protein. The repertoire holds about 360,000 distinct CDR3 sequences, with roughly 13% as singletons. The data originate from a study of T-cell memory formation after mild COVID-19. The CDR3 loop spans 14 amino acids. Trimming stripped 5 bases from V and 1 base from J, with 11 bases between. CDR1 MNHEY and CDR2 SMNVEV come from the germline V gene (reference sequence). This TCR was recovered from a man between 18 and 35 years old who had mild COVID-19 (a few samples of this study predate the infection). Cell type and time point are not known. The sequenced sample was PBMCs or a T cell subset sorted from them (not recorded which). V and J are TRBV27 and TRBJ1-1; possible D gene TRBD1, 6 bases. Written as DNA, the CDR3 is TGTGCCAGCAGTATATTCAGGGGGAACACTGAAGCTTTCTTT. Translation: CASSIFRGNTEAFF.